A selection of T cell receptor beta chains follows, all from one sample in a study of shared clonotypes between healthy human individuals. Sequenced by immunoSEQ multiplex PCR; TCRdb stores in-frame clones only, minus some. The repertoire holds about 1 million clones, with 60% to 80% as singletons. The source material was memory CD4+ T cells sorted from blood. These receptor sequences come from a young man in good health. CDR3s include the opening cysteine and the closing phenylalanine or tryptophan. The order of the fields is clone size, D gene, J gene, V gene, CDR3 DNA, CDR3 protein. A D gene is named only where the DNA matches it firmly. Expanded clones get a size class; other rows say once, few or many, or leave the size out.

-	-	TRBJ1-1	TRBV6-1	TGTGCCAGCAGTGAAGGGGTAACTGAAGCTTTCTTT	CASSEGVTEAFF
-	-	TRBJ2-1	TRBV19	TGTGCCAGTAGTCCGTACTCGAGGCTAAACTCCTACAATGAGCAGTTCTTC	CASSPYSRLNSYNEQFF
-	-	TRBJ2-7	TRBV11-2	TGTGCCAGCAGCTTTGAAGCAGGGAGCTACGAGCAGTACTTC	CASSFEAGSYEQYF
many	TRBD1	TRBJ1-1	TRBV7-2	TGTGCCAGCAGCATATCCGGGACAGGGTTGGTTTTCTTT	CASSISGTGLVFF
-	-	TRBJ2-7	TRBV7-2	TGTGCCAGCAGCCGAGACAGGGAGGTCGGGGAGCAGTACTTC	CASSRDREVGEQYF
-	TRBD2	TRBJ2-7	TRBV10-2	TGCGCCAGTGCTAGCGGGGGGGCCTACGAGCAGTACTTC	CASASGGAYEQYF
-	-	TRBJ1-1	TRBV28	TGTGCCAGCAGTTTACTGGGGGCTGAAGCTTTCTTT	CASSLLGAEAFF
few	-	TRBJ2-6	TRBV30	TGTGCCTGGAGCGTTACTGGGGCCAACGTCCTGACTTTC	CAWSVTGANVLTF
-	-	TRBJ1-3	TRBV6-5	TGTGCCAGCAATTTACTACGATCTGGAAACACCATATATTTT	CASNLLRSGNTIYF
few	-	TRBJ1-2	TRBV5-1	TGCGCCAGCAGCTTGGGGCAGGGTGGCTATGGCTACACCTTC	CASSLGQGGYGYTF
-	-	TRBJ2-1	TRBV6-6	TGTGCCAGCAGTTCTGGGGCCTCCAATGAGCAGTTCTTC	CASSSGASNEQFF
-	TRBD1	TRBJ2-7	TRBV10-3	TGTGCCACCACGACAGGGGCGACCTACGAGCAGTACTTC	CATTTGATYEQYF
-	-	TRBJ1-6	TRBV19	TGTGCCAGTATGAGGGGTGAGGGTAGTAATTCACCCCTCCACTTT	CASMRGEGSNSPLHF
-	-	TRBJ2-3	TRBV6-5	TGTGCCAGCAGTTATGGACTACCTAGCACAGATACGCAGTATTTT	CASSYGLPSTDTQYF
-	TRBD1	TRBJ2-7	TRBV7-7	TGTGCTAGCAGCTTAGGGACAGGCTACGAGCAGTACTTC	CASSLGTGYEQYF
once	TRBD1	TRBJ2-7	TRBV5-1	TGCGCCAGCAGCTTGGCCCCGGGACAGGGGTCCCTCGAGCAGTACTTC	CASSLAPGQGSLEQYF
-	TRBD2	TRBJ2-5	TRBV5-1	TGCGCCAGCAACCTGGGACTAGCGGGAGCAGAGACCCAGTACTTC	CASNLGLAGAETQYF
-	-	TRBJ1-6	TRBV5-1	TGCGCCAGCAGCTTGGAAGTTCCTCCGAATTCACCCCTCCACTTT	CASSLEVPPNSPLHF
-	TRBD2	TRBJ2-7	TRBV7-6	TGTGCCAGCAGCCCCGCAGGGACTAGCGGGGCCTACGAGCAGTACTTC	CASSPAGTSGAYEQYF
-	-	TRBJ1-4	TRBV5-4	TGTGCCAGCAGCTTGGGACCTCAGAAACTGTTTTTT	CASSLGPQKLFF
-	-	TRBJ1-2	TRBV28	TGTGCCACCACCCTGACAGCGACCTATGGCTACACCTTC	CATTLTATYGYTF
-	-	TRBJ2-2	TRBV19	TGTGCCAGTTCGGACTCTGGGGCCCCCGGGGAGCTGTTTTTT	CASSDSGAPGELFF
-	-	TRBJ2-5	TRBV5-1	TGCGCCAGCAGCTTGGCCCAACCGGGGCAAGAGACCCAGTACTTC	CASSLAQPGQETQYF
once	TRBD1	TRBJ1-2	TRBV2	TGTGCCAGCAGTTACACCGGGACAGGGGTTGGCTACACCTTC	CASSYTGTGVGYTF
-	-	TRBJ2-7	TRBV18	TGTGCCAGCTCACCGCCCGGGGATAACGAGCAGTACTTC	CASSPPGDNEQYF
many	TRBD2	TRBJ2-5	TRBV5-1	TGCGCCAGCAACTCCGGGAGGGGGGGACAAGAGACCCAGTACTTC	CASNSGRGGQETQYF
-	TRBD2	TRBJ2-7	TRBV19	TGTGCCAGTAGTATGGGACTAGCTCTCGAGCAGTACTTC	CASSMGLALEQYF
few	-	TRBJ1-1	TRBV6-5	TGTGCCAGCAGACCGGACAGACTGATGAACACTGAAGCTTTCTTT	CASRPDRLMNTEAFF
-	TRBD1	TRBJ1-6	TRBV9	TGTGCCAGCAGCGTCGACAGGGCCCGGAATTCACCCCTCCACTTT	CASSVDRARNSPLHF